These 15 T cell receptor beta chains share one sample of origin, sequenced in a study of blood T cells in healthy people across ages. Through a sample-barcoded 5' primer and a J-beta primer mix, a second PCR was run for about 7 to 12 cycles. TCRdb ran MiXCR on the 5' RACE reads and lists one entry per CDR3 protein. This table has around 1,000,000 distinct CDR3 sequences, about 25% appearing once. In addition, the sample was reused for a study of T cells of mothers and their children.

Sequencing input: blood. The receptors stem from a girl aged 2 to 10 in good health.

This clonotype was picked up a small number of times. The V call is TRBV14, the J call TRBJ2-7, with 8 bases that match TRBD1. Germline assignment: CDR1 SGHDN and CDR2 FVKESK. The V and J ends lost 4 bases and 3 bases, in that order; junction bases with no gene match: 11. The length of the CDR3 is 16 residues. In nucleotides, the CDR3 is TGTGCCAGCAGCCTATATTCCGGGACAGGATACTACGAGCAGTACTTC. Its protein is CASSLYSGTGYYEQYF.

This clonotype was counted a few times. V and J are TRBV9 and TRBJ2-5, with 8 positions matching TRBD1. Germline V gives CDR1 SGDLS, CDR2 YYNGEE. The CDR3 is 16 amino acids. V lost 2 bases to trimming and J lost 5 bases; unmatched junction nucleotides: 11. This CDR3 reads CASSVTGTGSQETQYF. Here the CDR3 DNA reads TGTGCCAGCAGCGTCACCGGGACAGGAAGTCAGGAGACCCAGTACTTC. Based on the CDR3 plus reference TRBV9 and TRBJ2-5, the full variable domain is DSGVTQTPKHLITATGQRVTLRCSPRSGDLSVYWYQQSLDQGLQFLIQYYNGEERAKGNILERFSAQQFPDLHSELNLSSLELGDSALYFCASSVTGTGSQETQYFGPGTRLLVL.

This clonotype was observed a few times. This chain links TRBV28 with TRBJ2-5, with TRBD1 identical over 10 bases. The CDR3 is 17 residues long. Germline lookup yields CDR1 MDHEN and CDR2 SYDVKM. Trimming at V came to 1 base and at J to 4 bases, leaving 9 bases not matched to a gene. CDR3: CASSLFPDRGPRETQYF. In nucleotides, the CDR3 is TGTGCCAGCAGTTTATTTCCCGACAGGGGGCCTAGAGAGACCCAGTACTTC.

V is TRBV11-2 and J is TRBJ1-4; D gene unclear. The CDR3 is made up of 13 amino acids. Trimming cost V 6 bases and J 8 bases, with 13 bases left between them. Germline values: CDR1 SGHAT, CDR2 FQNNGV. The CDR3 protein is CASRPPFGEKLFF. The CDR3 bases are TGTGCCAGCAGACCTCCCTTCGGGGAAAAACTGTTTTTT.

This clonotype occurred many times. V and J are TRBV13 and TRBJ1-5; a possible D gene is TRBD1 (5 bases). CDR1 is PRHDT, CDR2 FYEKMQ, per germline (reference sequence). There are 12 residues in the CDR3. V lost 5 bases to trimming and J lost 4 bases, with 6 bases between them. The CDR3 loop reads CASSTGNQPQHF. The CDR3 DNA follows: TGTGCCAGCAGCACAGGTAATCAGCCCCAGCATTTT.

The chain links TRBV29-1 to TRBJ2-7; D is ambiguous. The CDR3 totals 13 residues. Between the trimmed V and J ends, which lost 0 bases and 3 bases, there was a span of 9 bases. Germline V gives CDR1 SQVTM, CDR2 ANQGSEA. DNA of the CDR3: TGCAGCGTTGAAGATGCGAACGGCTACGAGCAGTACTTC. Translating it yields CSVEDANGYEQYF.

This sequence joins TRBV29-1 and TRBJ2-5; tentatively, D is TRBD1 (6 bases). The J call may not be correct, given that the DNA end is closer to TRBJ2-1. This CDR3 has 12 amino acids. Per germline, CDR1 SQVTM and CDR2 ANQGSEA. The CDR3 spells CSPRTDTNEQFF. The DNA of the CDR3 is TGCAGTCCTAGGACAGATACCAATGAGCAGTTCTTC.

This chain links TRBV2 with TRBJ2-3; D possibly corresponds to TRBD1 (5 bases). Per the germline V gene, CDR1 is SNHLY and CDR2 is FYNNEI. Deletions cut 1 base from V and 6 bases from J, with 8 bases between. CDR3 length: 13 residues. CDR3 residues: CASSEGPGDTQYF. In DNA form, the CDR3 reads TGTGCCAGCAGTGAAGGACCAGGGGATACGCAGTATTTT.

This clonotype was seen only a few times. The chain has TRBV4-1 and TRBJ2-1; possible D gene TRBD2, 5 bases. The germline V gene has CDR1 MGHRA and CDR2 YSYEKL. This CDR3 has 13 amino acids. Trimming stripped 1 base from V and 9 bases from J, with 10 bases between. DNA for the CDR3: TGCGCCAGCAGCCAAGGTAGCCGGGGTGAGCAGTTCTTC. The encoded protein is CASSQGSRGEQFF.

This clonotype was detected a few times. The J gene is TRBJ2-3, the V gene TRBV28; 7 bases are a match to TRBD1. V gave up 8 bases and J gave up 0 bases; unmatched junction bases: 8. This CDR3 is 15 amino acids long. Germline CDR1 reads MDHEN; CDR2 reads SYDVKM. DNA of the CDR3: TGTGCCAGCCGGACAGGATGGTCTAGCACAGATACGCAGTATTTT. Translated, it gives CASRTGWSSTDTQYF.

This clonotype was recorded a few times. The chain combines TRBV29-1 with TRBJ2-1; D tentatively fits TRBD1 or TRBD2 (5 bases each). The J call is in doubt because the DNA end fits TRBJ2-7 better. Germline CDR1 SQVTM, CDR2 ANQGSEA. The CDR3 has 13 residues. CDR3 sequence reads: CSVEVAGTHEQYF. CDR3 sequence (DNA): TGCAGCGTTGAAGTGGCAGGGACCCACGAGCAGTACTTC.

The chain has TRBV11-3 and TRBJ2-5; TRBD1 agrees at 7 bases. CDR3 length: 15 residues. Germline V gene sequence: CDR1 SGHNT, CDR2 YENEEA. V dropped 5 bases and J dropped 4; count of bases not matched to a gene: 10. Written as DNA, the CDR3 is TGTGCCAGCAGCCGACCCCGGACAGGAGGAGAGACCCAGTACTTC. This codes for CASSRPRTGGETQYF.

V is TRBV14 and J is TRBJ1-3; TRBD1 might be the D (5 bases). CDR1 and CDR2 from the germline V gene are SGHDN and FVKESK. The CDR3 is 15 amino acids. Trimming took 1 base from V and 2 from J, leaving 9 bases between them. Written as DNA, the CDR3 is TGTGCCAGCAGCCAAGCGGGGGGAACTGGAAACACCATATATTTT. Protein sequence: CASSQAGGTGNTIYF.

Concerning this clonotype itself: Without the conserved terminal phenylalanine or tryptophan, this CDR3 likely stems from a read error. The chain recombines TRBV9 with TRBJ2-5; possibly TRBD2 for D (6 bases). CDR1 is SGDLS and CDR2 is YYNGEE in the germline V gene. Trimming took 3 bases from V and 3 from J, leaving 9 bases between them. The CDR3 length is 13 residues. The DNA of the CDR3 is TGTGCCAGCAGCGACGGGACTGAAGAGACCCAGTACCTC. Its protein is CASSDGTEETQYL.

The chain employs TRBV25-1 and TRBJ2-1; D gene unclear. Germline V gene sequence: CDR1 MGHDK, CDR2 SYGVNS. V shed 5 bases and J shed 5 bases, with 13 bases lying between them. The CDR3 is made up of 14 amino acids. The CDR3 bases are TGTGCCAGCAGTCACCCGGGCGACAACAATGAGCAGTTCTTC. It translates to CASSHPGDNNEQFF.